Included here is one TCR beta chain sequence, with context. The target antigen is unknown. It was in the United States that all participants with HIV were treated. The sample belongs to a study of long-term antiretroviral therapy in people with HIV. General study points: Patients on ART gained diversity, which nonetheless stayed below transplant donor controls.

This CDR3 spans 14 amino acids. Germline values: CDR1 SEHNR, CDR2 FQNEAQ (reference sequence). V gave up 2 bases and J gave up 0 bases, with 7 bases separating them. The assay used was immunoSEQ (version v3.0), run at survey level. Sequencing was directed toward about 40,000-50,000 T-cell genomes in each sample. TCRdb's copy holds only in-frame clones and misses some; the assay was immunoSEQ multiplex PCR. The table lists about 40,000 clones, around 83% of them singletons. The TCR originated in a man aged 18 to 35 with HIV. The chain carries TRBV7-9 and TRBJ1-1; D is unclear. Sequences were derived from unsorted PBMCs, sampled 1 year after starting antiretroviral therapy. This CDR3 is CASSLTGLNTEAFF. The CDR3 bases are TGTGCCAGCAGCTTAACGGGGTTGAACACTGAAGCTTTCTTT.